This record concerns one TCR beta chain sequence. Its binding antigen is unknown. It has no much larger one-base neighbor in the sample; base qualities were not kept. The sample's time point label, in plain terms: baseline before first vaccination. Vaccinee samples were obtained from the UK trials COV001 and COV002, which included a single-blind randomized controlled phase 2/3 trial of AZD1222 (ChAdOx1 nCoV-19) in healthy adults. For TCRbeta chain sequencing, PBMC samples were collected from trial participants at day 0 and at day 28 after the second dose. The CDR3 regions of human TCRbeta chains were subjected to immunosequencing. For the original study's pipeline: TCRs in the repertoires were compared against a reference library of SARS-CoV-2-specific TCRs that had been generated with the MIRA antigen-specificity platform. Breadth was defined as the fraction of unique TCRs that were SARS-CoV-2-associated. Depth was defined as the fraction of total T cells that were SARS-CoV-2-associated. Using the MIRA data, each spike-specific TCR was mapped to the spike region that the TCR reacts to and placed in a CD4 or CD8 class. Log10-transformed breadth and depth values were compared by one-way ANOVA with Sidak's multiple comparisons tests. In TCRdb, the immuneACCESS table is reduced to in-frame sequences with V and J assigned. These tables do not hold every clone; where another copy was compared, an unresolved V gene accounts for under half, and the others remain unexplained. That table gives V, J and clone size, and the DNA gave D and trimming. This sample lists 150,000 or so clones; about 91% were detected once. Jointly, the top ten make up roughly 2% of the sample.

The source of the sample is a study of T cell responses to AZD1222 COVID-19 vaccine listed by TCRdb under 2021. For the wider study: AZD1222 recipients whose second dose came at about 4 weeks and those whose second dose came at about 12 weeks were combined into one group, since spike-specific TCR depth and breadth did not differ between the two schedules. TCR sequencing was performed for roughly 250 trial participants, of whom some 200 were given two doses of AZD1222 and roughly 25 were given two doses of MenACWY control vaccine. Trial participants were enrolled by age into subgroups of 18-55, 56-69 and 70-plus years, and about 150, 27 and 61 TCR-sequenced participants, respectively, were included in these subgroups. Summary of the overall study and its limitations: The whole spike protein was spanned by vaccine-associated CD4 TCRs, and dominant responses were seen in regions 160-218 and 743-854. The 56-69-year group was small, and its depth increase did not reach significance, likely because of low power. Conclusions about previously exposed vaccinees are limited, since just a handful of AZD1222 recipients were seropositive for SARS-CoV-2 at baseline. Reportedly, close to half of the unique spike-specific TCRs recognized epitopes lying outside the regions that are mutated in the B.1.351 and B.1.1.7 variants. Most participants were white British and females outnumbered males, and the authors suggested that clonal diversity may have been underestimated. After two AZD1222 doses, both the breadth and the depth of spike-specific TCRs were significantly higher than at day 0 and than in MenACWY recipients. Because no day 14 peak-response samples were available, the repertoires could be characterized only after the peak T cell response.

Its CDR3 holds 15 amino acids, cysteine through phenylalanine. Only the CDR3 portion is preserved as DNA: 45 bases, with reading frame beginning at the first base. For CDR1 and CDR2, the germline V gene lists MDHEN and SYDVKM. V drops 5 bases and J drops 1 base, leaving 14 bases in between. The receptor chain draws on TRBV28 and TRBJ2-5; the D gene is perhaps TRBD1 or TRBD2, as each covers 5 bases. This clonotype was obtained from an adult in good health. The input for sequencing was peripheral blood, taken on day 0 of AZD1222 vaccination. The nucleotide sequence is TGTGCCAGCAGTCTAGGTGGGACCCTCCAAGAGACCCAGTACTTC. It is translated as CASSLGGTLQETQYF.